This TCR beta chain emerged from a study of post-analysis software for immune sequencing data. Study information: Patients with relapsing-remitting, secondary progressive and progressive-relapsing multiple sclerosis courses were all represented.

This clonotype has just a few counts. What it recognizes is unknown. Whole-study results and caveats: Controls significantly exceeded multiple sclerosis patients in normalized Chao1 diversity. About five TRBV segments appeared more often in patients than in controls, and TRBV5-6, TRBV5-1 and TRBV20-1 were among these.

The CDR3 length is 17 residues. The germline gives CDR1 DFQATT, CDR2 SNEGSKA (reference sequence). The V gene lost 1 base and the J gene lost 2 bases, with 19 bases spanning the gap. cDNA libraries for TCR beta contained unique molecular identifiers. It was from approximately 0.91 to 9.4 million T cells that some 500,000 cDNA molecules came. TCRdb itself ran the PCR reads through MiXCR, one entry per CDR3 protein. Found here are hundreds of thousands of distinct CDR3 sequences, about 27% of them singletons; the top ten hold more than 0.55%. This sequence joins TRBV20-1 and TRBJ2-3, with D possibly matching TRBD2 (5 bases). The TCR sequence derives from a girl aged 5-17 years with multiple sclerosis. Sequences were obtained from blood. The CDR3 nucleotides are TGCAGTGCTAGAGTACCAACTCCCGGACTCCTCACAGATACGCAGTATTTT. This translates into CSARVPTPGLLTDTQYF.